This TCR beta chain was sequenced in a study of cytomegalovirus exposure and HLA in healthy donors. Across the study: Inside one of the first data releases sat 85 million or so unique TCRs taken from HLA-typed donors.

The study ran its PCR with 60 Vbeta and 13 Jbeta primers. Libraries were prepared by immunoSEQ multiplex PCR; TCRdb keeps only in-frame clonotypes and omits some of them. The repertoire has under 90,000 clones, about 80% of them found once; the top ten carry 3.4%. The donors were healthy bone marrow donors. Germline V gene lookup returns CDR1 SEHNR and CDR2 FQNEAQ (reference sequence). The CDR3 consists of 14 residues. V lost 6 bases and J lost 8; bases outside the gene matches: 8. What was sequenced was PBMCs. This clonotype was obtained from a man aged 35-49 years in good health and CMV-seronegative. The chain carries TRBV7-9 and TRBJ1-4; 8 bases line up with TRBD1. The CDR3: CASRTDRAGEKLFF. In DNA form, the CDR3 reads TGTGCCAGCAGAACGGACAGGGCGGGGGAAAAACTGTTTTTT. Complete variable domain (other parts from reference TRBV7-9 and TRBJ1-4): DTGVSQNPRHKITKRGQNVTFRCDPISEHNRLYWYRQTLGQGPEFLTYFQNEAQLEKSRLLSDRFSAERPKGSFSTLEIQRTEQGDSAMYLCASRTDRAGEKLFFGSGTQLSVL.